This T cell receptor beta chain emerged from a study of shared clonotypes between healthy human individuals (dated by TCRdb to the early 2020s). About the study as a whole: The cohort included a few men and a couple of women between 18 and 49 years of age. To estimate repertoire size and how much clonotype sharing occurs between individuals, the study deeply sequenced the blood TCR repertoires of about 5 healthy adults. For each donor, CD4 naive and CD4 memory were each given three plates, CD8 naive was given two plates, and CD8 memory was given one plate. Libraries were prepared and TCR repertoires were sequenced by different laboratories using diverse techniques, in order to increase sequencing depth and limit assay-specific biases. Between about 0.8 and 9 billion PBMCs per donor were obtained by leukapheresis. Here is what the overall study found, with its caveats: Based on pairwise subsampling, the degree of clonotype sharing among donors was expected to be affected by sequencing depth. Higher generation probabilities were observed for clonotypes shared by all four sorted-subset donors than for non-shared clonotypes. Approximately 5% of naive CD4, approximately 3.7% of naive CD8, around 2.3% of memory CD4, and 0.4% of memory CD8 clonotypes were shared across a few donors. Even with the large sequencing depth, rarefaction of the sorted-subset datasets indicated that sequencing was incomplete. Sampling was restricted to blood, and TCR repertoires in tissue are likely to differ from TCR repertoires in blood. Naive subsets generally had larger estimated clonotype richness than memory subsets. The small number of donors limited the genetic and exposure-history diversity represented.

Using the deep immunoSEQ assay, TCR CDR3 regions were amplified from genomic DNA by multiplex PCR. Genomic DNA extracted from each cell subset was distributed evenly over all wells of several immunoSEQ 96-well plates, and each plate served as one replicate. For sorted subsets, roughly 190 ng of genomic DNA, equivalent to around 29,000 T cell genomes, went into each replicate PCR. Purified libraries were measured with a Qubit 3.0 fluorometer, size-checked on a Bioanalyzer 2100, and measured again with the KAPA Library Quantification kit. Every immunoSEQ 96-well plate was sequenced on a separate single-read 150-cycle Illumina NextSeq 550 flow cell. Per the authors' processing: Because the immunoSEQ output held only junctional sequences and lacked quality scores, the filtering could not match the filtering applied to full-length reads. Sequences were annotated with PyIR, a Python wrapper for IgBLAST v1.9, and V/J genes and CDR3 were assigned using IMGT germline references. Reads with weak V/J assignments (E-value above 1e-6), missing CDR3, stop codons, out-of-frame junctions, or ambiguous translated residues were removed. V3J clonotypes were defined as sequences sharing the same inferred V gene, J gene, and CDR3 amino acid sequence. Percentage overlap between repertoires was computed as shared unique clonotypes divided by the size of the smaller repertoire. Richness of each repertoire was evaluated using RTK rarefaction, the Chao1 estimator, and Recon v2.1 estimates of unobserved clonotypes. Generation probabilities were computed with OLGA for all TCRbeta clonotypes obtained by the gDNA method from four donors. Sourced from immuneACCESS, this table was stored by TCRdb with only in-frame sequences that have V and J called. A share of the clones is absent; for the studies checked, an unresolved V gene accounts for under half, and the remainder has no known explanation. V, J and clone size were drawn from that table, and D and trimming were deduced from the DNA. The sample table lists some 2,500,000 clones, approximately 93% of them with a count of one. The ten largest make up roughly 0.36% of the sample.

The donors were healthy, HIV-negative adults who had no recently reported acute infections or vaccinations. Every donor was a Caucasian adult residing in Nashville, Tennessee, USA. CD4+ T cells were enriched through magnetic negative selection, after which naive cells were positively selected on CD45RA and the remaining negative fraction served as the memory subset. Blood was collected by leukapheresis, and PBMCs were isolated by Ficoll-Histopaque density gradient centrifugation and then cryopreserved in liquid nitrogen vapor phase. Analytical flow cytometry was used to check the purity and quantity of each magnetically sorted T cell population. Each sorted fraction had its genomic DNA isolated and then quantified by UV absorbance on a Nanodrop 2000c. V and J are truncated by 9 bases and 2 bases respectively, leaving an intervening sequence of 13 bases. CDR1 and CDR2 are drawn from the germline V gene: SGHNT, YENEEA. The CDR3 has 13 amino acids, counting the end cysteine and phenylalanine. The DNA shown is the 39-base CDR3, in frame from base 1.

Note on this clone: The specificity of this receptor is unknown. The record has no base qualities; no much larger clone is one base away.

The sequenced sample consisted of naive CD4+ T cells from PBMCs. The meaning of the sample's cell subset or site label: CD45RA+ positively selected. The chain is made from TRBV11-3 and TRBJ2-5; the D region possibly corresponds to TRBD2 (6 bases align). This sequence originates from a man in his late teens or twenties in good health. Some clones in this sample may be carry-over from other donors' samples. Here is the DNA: TGTGCCAGTTCGTCAAGCGGGCAAGAGACCCAGTACTTC. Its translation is CASSSSGQETQYF.